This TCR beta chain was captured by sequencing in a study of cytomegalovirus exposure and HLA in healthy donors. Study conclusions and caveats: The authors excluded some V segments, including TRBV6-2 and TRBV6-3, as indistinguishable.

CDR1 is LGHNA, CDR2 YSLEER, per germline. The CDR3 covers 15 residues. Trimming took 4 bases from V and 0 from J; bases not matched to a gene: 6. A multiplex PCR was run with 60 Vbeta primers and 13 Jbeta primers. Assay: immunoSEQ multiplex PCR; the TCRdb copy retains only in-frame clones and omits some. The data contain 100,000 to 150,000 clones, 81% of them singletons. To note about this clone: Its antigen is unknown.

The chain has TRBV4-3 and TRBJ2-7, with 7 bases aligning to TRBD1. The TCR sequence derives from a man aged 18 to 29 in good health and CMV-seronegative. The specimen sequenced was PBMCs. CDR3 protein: CASSPRTGASYEQYF. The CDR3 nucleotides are TGCGCCAGCAGCCCCCGGACAGGCGCCTCCTACGAGCAGTACTTC.